This TCR beta chain was found in a study of CD8 T cells in ankylosing spondylitis. Overall study results and limits: Seemingly characteristic of ankylosing spondylitis blood was a TCR beta motif consisting of roughly 8 highly homologous variants.

This clonotype has at least ten counts. What it binds is not known. Quantitative 5'-RACE was performed with molecular barcodes, and it yielded the TCR beta libraries. Each CDR3 protein gets one entry after TCRdb re-called the 5' RACE reads with MiXCR. The data hold about 13,000 distinct CDR3 sequences, with under 3.5% observed a single time. The CDR3 runs to 15 residues. Germline CDR1 SGDLS, CDR2 YYNGEE. The V and J ends lost 0 bases and 6 bases, in that order; junction bases with no gene match: 4. The sequencing sample was made of blood, either unsorted or a sorted T cell fraction (not recorded which). V gene TRBV9 combines with J gene TRBJ2-1, with 9 nucleotides matching TRBD2. This sequence was found in a male donor with ankylosing spondylitis or in good health (not recorded which). The CDR3 loop reads CASSVGAAGGNEQFF. CDR3 coding DNA: TGTGCCAGCAGCGTAGGGGCAGCGGGGGGCAATGAGCAGTTCTTC.